This TCR beta chain was profiled in a study of vaccination effects on CD4 cells after COVID-19. General study points: Late post-vaccination, clones induced by infection and those induced by vaccine underwent marked clonal contraction. Convalescents' spike-reactive clones after vaccination were mainly made up of new clones that the vaccine induced.

A word on this clone: Its antigen is not identified.

Cells that had been cultured for 10 days were the source of isolated CD4+ T cells. From March to December 2020, the person had a SARS-CoV-2 infection that was confirmed by PCR. The table came from immunoSEQ multiplex PCR; TCRdb's copy has only in-frame clones and leaves some out. Of tens of thousands of clones listed, 72% are singletons. Germline trimming cut 3 bases from V and 1 base from J; bases unmatched to any gene: 8. Looked up from germline, CDR1 is SGDLS and CDR2 is YYNGEE. CDR3 size: 18 residues. Sequencing was performed on CD4+ T cells from PBMCs cultured without peptide, taken before COVID-19 vaccination. This sequence was found in a human donor who had a prior SARS-CoV-2 infection. V is TRBV9 and J is TRBJ2-6; 9 bases are a match to TRBD1. This CDR3 reads CASSEGGTGFSGANVLTF. CDR3 DNA: TGTGCCAGCAGCGAGGGCGGGACAGGGTTTTCTGGGGCCAACGTCCTGACTTTC. Supplemented by reference TRBV9 and TRBJ2-6, the full variable domain reads DSGVTQTPKHLITATGQRVTLRCSPRSGDLSVYWYQQSLDQGLQFLIQYYNGEERAKGNILERFSAQQFPDLHSELNLSSLELGDSALYFCASSEGGTGFSGANVLTFGAGSRLTVL.